This entry describes one T cell receptor beta chain. The data were taken from a study of T cells in localized non-small cell lung cancer. Sequencing used immunoSEQ multiplex PCR; TCRdb keeps in-frame clones, though not all of them. Of tens of thousands of clones in the sample, more than 70% were seen once. Sequences were derived from peripheral blood, sampled before any cancer treatment. This clonotype originated in a woman between 40 and 69 years old with stage I squamous cell lung carcinoma.

CDR3: CASSRRQGIGELFF. CDR3 nucleotides: TGTGCCAGCAGCCGACGACAGGGGATCGGGGAGCTGTTTTTT. V usage is TRBV5-4 and J usage is TRBJ2-2; 8 nucleotides agree with TRBD1. There are 14 residues in the CDR3. V gave up 4 bases and J gave up 7 bases; unmatched junction bases: 6. Germline values: CDR1 SGHNT, CDR2 YYREEE (reference sequence). Supplemented by reference TRBV5-4 and TRBJ2-2, the full variable domain reads ETGVTQSPTHLIKTRGQQVTLRCSSQSGHNTVSWYQQALGQGPQFIFQYYREEENGRGNFPPRFSGLQFPNYSSELNVNALELDDSALYLCASSRRQGIGELFFGEGSRLTVL.